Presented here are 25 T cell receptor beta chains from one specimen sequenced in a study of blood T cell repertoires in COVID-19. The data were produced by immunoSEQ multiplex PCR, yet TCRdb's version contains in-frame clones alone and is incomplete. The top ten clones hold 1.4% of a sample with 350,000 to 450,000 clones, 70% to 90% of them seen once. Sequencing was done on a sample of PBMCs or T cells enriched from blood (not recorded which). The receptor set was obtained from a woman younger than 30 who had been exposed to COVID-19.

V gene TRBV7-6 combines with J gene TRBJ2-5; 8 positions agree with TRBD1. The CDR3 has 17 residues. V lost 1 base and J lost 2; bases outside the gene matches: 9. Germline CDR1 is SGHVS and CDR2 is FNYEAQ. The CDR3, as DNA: TGTGCCAGCAGCTTAGGCCCCGGCCAGGGGGCGCAAGAGACCCAGTACTTC. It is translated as CASSLGPGQGAQETQYF.

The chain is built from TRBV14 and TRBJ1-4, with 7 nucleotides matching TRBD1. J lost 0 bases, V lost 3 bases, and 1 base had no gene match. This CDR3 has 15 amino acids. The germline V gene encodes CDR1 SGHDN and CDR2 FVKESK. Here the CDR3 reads CASSHDRATNEKLFF. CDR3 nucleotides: TGTGCCAGCAGCCACGACAGGGCAACTAATGAAAAACTGTTTTTT.

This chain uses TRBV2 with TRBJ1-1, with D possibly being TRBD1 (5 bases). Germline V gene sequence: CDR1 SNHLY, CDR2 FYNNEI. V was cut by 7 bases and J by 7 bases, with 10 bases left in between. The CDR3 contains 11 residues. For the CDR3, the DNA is TGTGCCAGCACAATACAGGTTGAAGCTTTCTTT. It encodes CASTIQVEAFF.

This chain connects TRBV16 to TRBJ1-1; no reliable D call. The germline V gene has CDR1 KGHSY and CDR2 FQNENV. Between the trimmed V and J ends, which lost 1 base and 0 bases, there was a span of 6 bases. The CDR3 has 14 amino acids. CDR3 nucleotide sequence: TGTGCCAGCAGCCAATTTGCAGTGAACACTGAAGCTTTCTTT. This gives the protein CASSQFAVNTEAFF.

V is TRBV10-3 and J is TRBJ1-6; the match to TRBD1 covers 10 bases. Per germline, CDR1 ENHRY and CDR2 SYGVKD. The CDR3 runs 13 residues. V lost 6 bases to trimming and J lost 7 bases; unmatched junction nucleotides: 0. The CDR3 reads CAIRGQGNSPLHF. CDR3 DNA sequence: TGTGCCATCAGGGGACAGGGGAATTCACCCCTCCACTTT.

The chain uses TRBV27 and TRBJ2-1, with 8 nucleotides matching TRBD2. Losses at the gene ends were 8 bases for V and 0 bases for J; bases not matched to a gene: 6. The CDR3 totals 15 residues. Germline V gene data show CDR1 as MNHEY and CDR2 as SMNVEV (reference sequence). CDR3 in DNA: TGTGCCAGCGGACCCGGGACTAGCTCCTACAATGAGCAGTTCTTC. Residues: CASGPGTSSYNEQFF.

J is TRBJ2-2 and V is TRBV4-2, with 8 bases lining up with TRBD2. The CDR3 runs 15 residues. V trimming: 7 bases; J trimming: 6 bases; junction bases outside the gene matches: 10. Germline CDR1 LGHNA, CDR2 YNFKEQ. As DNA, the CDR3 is TGTGCCAGCAAACGGGAGGGGGAGGTACCCGGGGAGCTGTTTTTT. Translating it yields CASKREGEVPGELFF.

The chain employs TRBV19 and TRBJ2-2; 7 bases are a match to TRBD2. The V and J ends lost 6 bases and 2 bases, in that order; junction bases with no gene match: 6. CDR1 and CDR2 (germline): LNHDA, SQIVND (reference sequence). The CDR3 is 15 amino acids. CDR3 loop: CASRGGDYNTGELFF. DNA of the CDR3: TGTGCCAGTAGAGGAGGGGACTATAACACCGGGGAGCTGTTTTTT.

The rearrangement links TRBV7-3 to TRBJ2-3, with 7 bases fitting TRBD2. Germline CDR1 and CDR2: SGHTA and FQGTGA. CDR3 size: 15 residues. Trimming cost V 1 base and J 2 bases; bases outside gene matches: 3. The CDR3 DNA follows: TGTGCCAGCAGCTTAAGCGGGGGATTCACAGATACGCAGTATTTT. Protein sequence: CASSLSGGFTDTQYF.

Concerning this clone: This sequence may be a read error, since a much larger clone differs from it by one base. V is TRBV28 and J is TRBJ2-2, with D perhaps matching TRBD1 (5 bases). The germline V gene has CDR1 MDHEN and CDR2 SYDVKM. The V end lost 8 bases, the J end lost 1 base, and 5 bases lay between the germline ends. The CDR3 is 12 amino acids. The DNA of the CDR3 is TGTGCCAGCGGACAGAACACCGGGGAGCTGTTTTTT. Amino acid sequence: CASGQNTGELFF.

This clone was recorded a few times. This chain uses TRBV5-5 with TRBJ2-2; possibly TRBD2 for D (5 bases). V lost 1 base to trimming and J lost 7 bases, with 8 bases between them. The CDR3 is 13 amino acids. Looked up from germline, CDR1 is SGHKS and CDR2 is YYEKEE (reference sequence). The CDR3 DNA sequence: TGTGCCAGCAGCTTGAGAGGGATCGGGGAGCTGTTTTTT. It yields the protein CASSLRGIGELFF.

The CDR3 sequence is CASMGVMTDTQYF. CDR3 DNA sequence: TGTGCCAGTATGGGCGTTATGACAGATACGCAGTATTTT. The rearrangement links TRBV19 to TRBJ2-3, with D hard to call. V lost 7 bases, J lost 3 bases, and 11 bases lay in between. Germline V CDR1 and CDR2: LNHDA, SQIVND (reference sequence). CDR3 length: 13 residues.

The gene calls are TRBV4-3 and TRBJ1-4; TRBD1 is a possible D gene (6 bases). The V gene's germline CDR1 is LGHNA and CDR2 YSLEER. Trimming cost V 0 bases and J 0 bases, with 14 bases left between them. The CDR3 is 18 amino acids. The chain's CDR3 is CASSQDPGQTTTNEKLFF. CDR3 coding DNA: TGCGCCAGCAGCCAAGACCCCGGACAGACGACAACTAATGAAAAACTGTTTTTT.

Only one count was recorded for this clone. The CDR3: CASSLDGQGLVGGYGYTF. CDR3 coding DNA: TGTGCCAGCTCCCTGGACGGACAGGGATTGGTTGGAGGCTATGGCTACACCTTC. V and J are TRBV18 and TRBJ1-2; 8 bases are shared with TRBD1. CDR1 and CDR2 (germline): KGHSH, LQKENI. Trimming at V came to 6 bases and at J to 4 bases, leaving 19 bases not matched to a gene. There are 18 residues in the CDR3.

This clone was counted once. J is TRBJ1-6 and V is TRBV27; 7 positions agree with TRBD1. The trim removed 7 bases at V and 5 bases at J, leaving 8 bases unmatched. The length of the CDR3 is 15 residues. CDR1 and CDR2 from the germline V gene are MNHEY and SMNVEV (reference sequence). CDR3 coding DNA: TGTGCCAGCACCTCGACAGGGCTGAATAATTCACCCCTCCACTTT. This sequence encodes CASTSTGLNNSPLHF.

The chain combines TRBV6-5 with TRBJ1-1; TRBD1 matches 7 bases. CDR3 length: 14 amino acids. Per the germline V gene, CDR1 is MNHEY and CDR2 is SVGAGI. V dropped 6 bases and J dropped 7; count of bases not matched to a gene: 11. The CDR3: CASSPGQDLIEAFF. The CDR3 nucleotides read TGTGCCAGCAGCCCCGGACAGGACCTGATTGAAGCTTTCTTT.

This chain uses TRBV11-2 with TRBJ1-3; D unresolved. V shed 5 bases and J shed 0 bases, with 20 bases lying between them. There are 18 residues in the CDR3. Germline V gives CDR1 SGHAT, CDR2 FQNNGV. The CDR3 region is CASSPLRRTAYSGNTIYF. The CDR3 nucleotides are TGTGCCAGCAGCCCCCTAAGGAGGACGGCTTACTCTGGAAACACCATATATTTT.

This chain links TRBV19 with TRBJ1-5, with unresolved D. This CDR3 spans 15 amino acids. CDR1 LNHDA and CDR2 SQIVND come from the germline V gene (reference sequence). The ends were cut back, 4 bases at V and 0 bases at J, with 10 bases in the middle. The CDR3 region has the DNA TGTGCCAGTAGTACCTCGGAGTATAGCAATCAGCCCCAGCATTTT. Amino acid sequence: CASSTSEYSNQPQHF.

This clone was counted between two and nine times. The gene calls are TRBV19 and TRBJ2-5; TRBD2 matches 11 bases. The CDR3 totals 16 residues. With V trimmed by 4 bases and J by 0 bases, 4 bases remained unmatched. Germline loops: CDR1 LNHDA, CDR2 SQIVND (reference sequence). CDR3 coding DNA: TGTGCCAGTAGTACCTTAGCGGGGGGGCACCAAGAGACCCAGTACTTC. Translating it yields CASSTLAGGHQETQYF.

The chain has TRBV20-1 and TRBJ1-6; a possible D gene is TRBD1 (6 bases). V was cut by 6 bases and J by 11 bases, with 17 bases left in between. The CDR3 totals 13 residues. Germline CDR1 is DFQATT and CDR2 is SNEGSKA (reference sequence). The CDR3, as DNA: TGCAGTGCCAGTCGGGACAATCAGGCACCCCTCCACTTT. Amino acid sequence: CSASRDNQAPLHF.

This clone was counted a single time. DNA of the CDR3: TGTGCCAGCAGCTCCCAGGGGGGAGCTTTCTTT. Translation gives CASSSQGGAFF. This chain connects TRBV11-2 to TRBJ1-1; 7 positions match TRBD1. Losses at the gene ends were 4 bases for V and 10 bases for J; bases not matched to a gene: 3. Germline values: CDR1 SGHAT, CDR2 FQNNGV. CDR3 length equals 11 residues. Together with reference TRBV11-2 and TRBJ1-1, the CDR3 gives the full variable domain: EAGVAQSPRYKIIEKRQSVAFWCNPISGHATLYWYQQILGQGPKLLIQFQNNGVVDDSQLPKDRFSAERLKGVDSTLKIQPAKLEDSAVYLCASSSQGGAFFGQGTRLTVV.

The CDR3 nucleotides are TGCAGCGTTGGGCAGGGACATAGCAATCAGCCCCAGCATTTT. Residues: CSVGQGHSNQPQHF. The rearrangement uses TRBV29-1 and TRBJ1-5, with a tentative D call TRBD1 (6 bases). This CDR3 is 14 amino acids long. V dropped 4 bases and J dropped 0 bases, with 10 bases sitting between them. CDR1 is SQVTM, CDR2 ANQGSEA, per germline.

The CDR3 region has the DNA TGTGCCAGCGTAGAGCGGGGGATAGCGAACACTGAAGCTTTCTTT. This codes for CASVERGIANTEAFF. The chain uses TRBV11-2 and TRBJ1-1; possible D gene TRBD1, 5 bases. In germline, CDR1 is SGHAT, CDR2 FQNNGV. V lost 8 bases, J lost 1 base, and 17 bases lay in between. This CDR3 region has 15 residues.

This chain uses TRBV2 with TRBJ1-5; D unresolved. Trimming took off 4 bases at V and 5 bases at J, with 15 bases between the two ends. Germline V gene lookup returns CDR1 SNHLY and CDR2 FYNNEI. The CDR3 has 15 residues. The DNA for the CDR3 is TGTGCCAGCAGTGGGCACAGTTGGAGGGATCAGCCCCAGCATTTT. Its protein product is CASSGHSWRDQPQHF.

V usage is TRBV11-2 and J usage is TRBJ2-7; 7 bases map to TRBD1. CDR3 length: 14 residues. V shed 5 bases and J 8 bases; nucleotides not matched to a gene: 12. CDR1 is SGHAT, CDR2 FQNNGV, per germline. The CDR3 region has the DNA TGTGCCAGCAGCCCGGGACAGACTGCTACGAAGCAGTACTTC. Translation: CASSPGQTATKQYF. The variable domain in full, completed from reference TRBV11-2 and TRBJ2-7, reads EAGVAQSPRYKIIEKRQSVAFWCNPISGHATLYWYQQILGQGPKLLIQFQNNGVVDDSQLPKDRFSAERLKGVDSTLKIQPAKLEDSAVYLCASSPGQTATKQYFGPGTRLTVT.